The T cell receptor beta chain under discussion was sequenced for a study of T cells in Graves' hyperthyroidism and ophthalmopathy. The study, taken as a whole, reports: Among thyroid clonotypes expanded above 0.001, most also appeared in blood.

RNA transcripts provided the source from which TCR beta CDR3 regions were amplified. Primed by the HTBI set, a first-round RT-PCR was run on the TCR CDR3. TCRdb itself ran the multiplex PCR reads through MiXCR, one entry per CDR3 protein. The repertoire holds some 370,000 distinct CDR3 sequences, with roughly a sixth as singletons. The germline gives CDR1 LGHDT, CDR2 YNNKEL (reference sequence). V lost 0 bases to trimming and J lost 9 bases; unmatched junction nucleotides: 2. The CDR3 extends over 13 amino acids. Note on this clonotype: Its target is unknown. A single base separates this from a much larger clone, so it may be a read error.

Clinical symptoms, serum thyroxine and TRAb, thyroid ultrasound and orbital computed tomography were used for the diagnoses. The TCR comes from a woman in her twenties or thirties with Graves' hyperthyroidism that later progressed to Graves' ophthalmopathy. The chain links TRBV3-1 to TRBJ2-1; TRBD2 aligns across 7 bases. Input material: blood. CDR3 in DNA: TGTGCCAGCAGCCAAGACAGGGAGGGTGAGCAGTTCTTC. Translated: CASSQDREGEQFF.